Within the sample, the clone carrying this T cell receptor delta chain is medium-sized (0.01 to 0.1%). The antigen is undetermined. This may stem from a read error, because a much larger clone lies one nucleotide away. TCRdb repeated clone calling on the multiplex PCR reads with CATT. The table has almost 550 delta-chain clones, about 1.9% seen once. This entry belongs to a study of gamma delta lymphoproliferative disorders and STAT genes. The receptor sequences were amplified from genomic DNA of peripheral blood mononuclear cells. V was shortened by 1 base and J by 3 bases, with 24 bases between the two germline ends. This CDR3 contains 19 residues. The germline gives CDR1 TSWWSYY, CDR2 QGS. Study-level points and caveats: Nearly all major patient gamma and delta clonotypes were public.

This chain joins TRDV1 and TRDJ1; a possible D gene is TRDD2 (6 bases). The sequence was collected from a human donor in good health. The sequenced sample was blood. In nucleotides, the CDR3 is TGTGCTCTTGGGGAACAGTGGGGTTCCTATCGATGCGCCGCCGATAAACTCATCTTT. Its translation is CALGEQWGSYRCAADKLIF.